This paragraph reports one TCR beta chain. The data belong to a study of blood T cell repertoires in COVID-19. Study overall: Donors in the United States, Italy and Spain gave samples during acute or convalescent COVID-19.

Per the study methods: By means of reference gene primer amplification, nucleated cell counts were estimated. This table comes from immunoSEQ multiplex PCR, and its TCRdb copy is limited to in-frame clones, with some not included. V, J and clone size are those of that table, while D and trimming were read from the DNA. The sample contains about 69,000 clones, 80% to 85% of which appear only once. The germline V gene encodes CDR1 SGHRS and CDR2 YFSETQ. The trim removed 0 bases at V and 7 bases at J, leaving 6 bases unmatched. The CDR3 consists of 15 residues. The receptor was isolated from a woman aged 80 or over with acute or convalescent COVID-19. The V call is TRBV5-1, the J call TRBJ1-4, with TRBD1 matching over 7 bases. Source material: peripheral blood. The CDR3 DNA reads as TGCGCCAGCAGCTTGGACCCGGGACAGACTGAAAAACTGTTTTTT. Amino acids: CASSLDPGQTEKLFF.